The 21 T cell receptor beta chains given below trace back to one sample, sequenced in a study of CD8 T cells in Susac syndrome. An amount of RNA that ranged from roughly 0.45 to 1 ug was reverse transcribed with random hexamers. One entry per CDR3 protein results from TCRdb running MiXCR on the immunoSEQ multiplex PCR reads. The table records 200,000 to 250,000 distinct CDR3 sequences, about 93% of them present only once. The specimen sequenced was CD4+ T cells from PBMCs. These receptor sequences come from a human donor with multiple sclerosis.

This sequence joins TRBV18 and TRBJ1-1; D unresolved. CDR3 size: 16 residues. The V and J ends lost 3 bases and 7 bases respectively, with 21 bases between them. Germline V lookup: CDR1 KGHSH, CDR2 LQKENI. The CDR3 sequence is CASSPSRPVSGDEAFF. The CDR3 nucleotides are TGTGCCAGCTCACCCTCCAGGCCAGTGTCGGGAGATGAAGCTTTCTTT.

CDR3 in DNA: TGTGCCAGCAGTTACTCGGGACACCTCAGGGATGGCTACACCTTC. Translation gives CASSYSGHLRDGYTF. The rearrangement links TRBV6-2 or TRBV6-3 to TRBJ1-2, with a weak D call TRBD1 (6 bases). Germline-derived CDR1 and CDR2 are MNHEY and SVGEGT. Trimming took 0 bases from V and 6 from J, leaving 14 bases between them. The CDR3 covers 15 residues.

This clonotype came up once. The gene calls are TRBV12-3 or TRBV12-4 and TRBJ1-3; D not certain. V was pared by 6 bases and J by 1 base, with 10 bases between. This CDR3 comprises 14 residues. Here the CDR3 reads CASSQTASGNTIYF. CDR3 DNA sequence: TGTGCCAGCAGCCAAACAGCTTCTGGAAACACCATATATTTT.

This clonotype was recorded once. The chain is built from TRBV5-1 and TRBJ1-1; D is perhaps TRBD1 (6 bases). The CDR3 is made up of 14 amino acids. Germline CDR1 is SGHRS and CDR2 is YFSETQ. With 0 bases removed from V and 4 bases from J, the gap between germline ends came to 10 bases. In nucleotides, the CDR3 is TGCGCCAGCAGCTTGGACAGGGATGGCACTGAAGCTTTCTTT. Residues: CASSLDRDGTEAFF.

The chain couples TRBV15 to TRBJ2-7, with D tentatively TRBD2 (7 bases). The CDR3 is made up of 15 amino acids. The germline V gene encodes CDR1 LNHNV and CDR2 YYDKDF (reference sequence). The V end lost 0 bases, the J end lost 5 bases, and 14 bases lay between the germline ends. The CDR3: CATSRDRKGGDEQYF. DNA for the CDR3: TGTGCCACCAGCAGAGATCGCAAAGGGGGGGACGAGCAGTACTTC.

In DNA form, the CDR3 reads TGTGCCAGCAGCTTACAGTCTGGTAATTCACCCCTCCACTTT. Its protein product is CASSLQSGNSPLHF. The chain combines TRBV27 with TRBJ1-6, with no clear D. Trimming pared 6 bases from V and 6 bases from J, leaving 12 bases between. This CDR3 spans 14 amino acids. The germline CDR1 and CDR2 sequences are MNHEY and SMNVEV (reference sequence).

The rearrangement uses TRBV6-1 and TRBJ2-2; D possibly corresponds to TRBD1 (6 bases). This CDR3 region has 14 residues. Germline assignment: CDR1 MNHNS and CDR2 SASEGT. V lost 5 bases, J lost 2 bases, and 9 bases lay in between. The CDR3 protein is CASSRTDNTGELFF. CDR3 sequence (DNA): TGTGCCAGCAGTAGGACAGATAACACCGGGGAGCTGTTTTTT.

The CDR3 coding sequence is TGTGCCAGTAGTATGGTCGCAGGGTCTGGTAACACTGAAGCTTTCTTT. Translated: CASSMVAGSGNTEAFF. V and J are TRBV19 and TRBJ1-1; TRBD1 is a possible D gene (5 bases). Trimming cost V 3 bases and J 2 bases, with 16 bases left between them. Germline values: CDR1 LNHDA, CDR2 SQIVND (reference sequence). This CDR3 comprises 16 residues.

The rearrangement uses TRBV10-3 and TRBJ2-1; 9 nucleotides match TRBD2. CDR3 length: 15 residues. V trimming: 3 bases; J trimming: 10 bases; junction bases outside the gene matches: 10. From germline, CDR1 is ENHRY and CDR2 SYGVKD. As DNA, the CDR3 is TGTGCCATCAGTGATTCCCCTGGACTAGCGAACGAGCAGTTCTTC. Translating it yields CAISDSPGLANEQFF.

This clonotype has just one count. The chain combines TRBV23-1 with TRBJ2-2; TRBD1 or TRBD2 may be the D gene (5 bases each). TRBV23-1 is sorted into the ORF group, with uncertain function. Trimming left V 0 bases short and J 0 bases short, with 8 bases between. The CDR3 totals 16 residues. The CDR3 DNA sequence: TGCGCCAGCAGTCAATCGGGGACCTCGAACACCGGGGAGCTGTTTTTT. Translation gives CASSQSGTSNTGELFF.

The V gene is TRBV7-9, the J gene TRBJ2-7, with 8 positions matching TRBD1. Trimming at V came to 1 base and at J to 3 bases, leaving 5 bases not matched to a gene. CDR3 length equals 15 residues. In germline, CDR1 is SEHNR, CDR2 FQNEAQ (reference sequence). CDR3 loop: CASSLGVGQVYEQYF. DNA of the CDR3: TGTGCCAGCAGCTTAGGAGTGGGACAGGTCTACGAGCAGTACTTC.

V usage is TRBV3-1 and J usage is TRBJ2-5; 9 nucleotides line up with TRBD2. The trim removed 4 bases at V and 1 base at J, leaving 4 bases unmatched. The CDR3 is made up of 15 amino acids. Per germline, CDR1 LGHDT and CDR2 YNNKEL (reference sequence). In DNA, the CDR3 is TGTGCCAGCAGCCTCCCTAGCGGGGCCCAAGAGACCCAGTACTTC. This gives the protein CASSLPSGAQETQYF.

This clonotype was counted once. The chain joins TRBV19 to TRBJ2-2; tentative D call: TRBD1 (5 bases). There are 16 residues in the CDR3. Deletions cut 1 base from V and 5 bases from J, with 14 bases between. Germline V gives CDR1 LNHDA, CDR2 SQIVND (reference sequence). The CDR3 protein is CASSIATGHSTGELFF. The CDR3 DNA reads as TGTGCCAGTAGTATAGCCACAGGACACTCGACCGGGGAGCTGTTTTTT.

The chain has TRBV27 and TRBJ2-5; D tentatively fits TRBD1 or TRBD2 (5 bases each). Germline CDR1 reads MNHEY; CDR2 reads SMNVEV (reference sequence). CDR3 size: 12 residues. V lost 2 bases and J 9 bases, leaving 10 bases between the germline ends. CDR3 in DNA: TGTGCCAGCAGTTTACCCCCGGGACCCCAGTACTTC. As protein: CASSLPPGPQYF.

CDR3 loop: CASSLRQMNTEAFF. CDR3 nucleotide sequence: TGCGCCAGCAGCCTCCGGCAGATGAACACTGAAGCTTTCTTT. The genes are TRBV5-1 and TRBJ1-1; D is undetermined. The germline V gene has CDR1 SGHRS and CDR2 YFSETQ. This CDR3 has 14 amino acids. Between the trimmed V and J ends, which lost 4 bases and 0 bases, there was a span of 10 bases.

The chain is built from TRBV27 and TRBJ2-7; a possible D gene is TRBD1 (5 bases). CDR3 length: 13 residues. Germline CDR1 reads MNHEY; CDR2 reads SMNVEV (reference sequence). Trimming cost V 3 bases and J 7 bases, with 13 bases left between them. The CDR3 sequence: CASSFAPRVEQYF. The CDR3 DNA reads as TGTGCCAGCAGTTTCGCCCCCAGGGTTGAGCAGTACTTC.

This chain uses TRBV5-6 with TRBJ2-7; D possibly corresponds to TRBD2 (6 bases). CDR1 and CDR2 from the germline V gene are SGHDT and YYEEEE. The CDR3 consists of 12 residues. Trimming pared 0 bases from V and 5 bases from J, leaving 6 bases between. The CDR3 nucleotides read TGTGCCAGCAGCTTGGGGGGGGACGAGCAGTACGTC. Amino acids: CASSLGGDEQYV.

The CDR3 loop is CSVVGDPSNEKLFF. The CDR3 DNA reads TGCAGCGTTGTCGGGGACCCCTCTAATGAAAAACTGTTTTTT. The chain joins TRBV29-1 to TRBJ1-4; tentative D call: TRBD1 (5 bases). Germline CDR1 SQVTM, CDR2 ANQGSEA. The CDR3 length is 14 residues. The V end was cut by 4 bases, the J end by 3 bases, with 12 bases between.

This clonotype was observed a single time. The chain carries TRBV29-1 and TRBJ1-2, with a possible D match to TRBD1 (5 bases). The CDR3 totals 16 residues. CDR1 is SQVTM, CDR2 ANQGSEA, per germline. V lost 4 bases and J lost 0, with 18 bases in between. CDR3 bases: TGCAGCGTTGGATTCCGGGACGACTACACTAACTATGGCTACACCTTC. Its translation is CSVGFRDDYTNYGYTF.

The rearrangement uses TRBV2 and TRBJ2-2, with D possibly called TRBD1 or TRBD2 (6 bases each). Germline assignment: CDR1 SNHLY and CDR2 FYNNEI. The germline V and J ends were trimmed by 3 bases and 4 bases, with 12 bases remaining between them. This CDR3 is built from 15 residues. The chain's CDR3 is CASSETGGGTGELFF. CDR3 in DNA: TGTGCCAGCAGTGAGACCGGGGGCGGCACCGGGGAGCTGTTTTTT.

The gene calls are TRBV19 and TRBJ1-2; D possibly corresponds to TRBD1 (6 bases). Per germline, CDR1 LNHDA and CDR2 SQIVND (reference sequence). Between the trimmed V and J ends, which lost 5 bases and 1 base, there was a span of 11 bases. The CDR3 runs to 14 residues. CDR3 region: CASSLVRGNYGYTF. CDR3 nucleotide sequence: TGTGCCAGTAGTTTGGTCAGGGGTAACTATGGCTACACCTTC.